The 30 T cell receptor beta chains presented below share a single source sample, sequenced in a study of blood T cells in healthy people across ages. Using a J-beta primer mix together with a sample-barcoded 5' primer, a second PCR was run for about 6 to 11 cycles. TCRdb re-called the 5' RACE reads through MiXCR, storing one row per CDR3 protein. This sample has 700,000 to 1,000,000 distinct CDR3 sequences; roughly 44% occur once, and the top ten carry 15% to 25%. Sequenced sample: blood. These receptors were taken from a man aged 55-75 years in good health.

The chain carries TRBV6-5 and TRBJ1-4; D not certain. V lost 5 bases to trimming and J lost 4 bases, with 8 bases between them. The length of the CDR3 is 13 residues. The germline gives CDR1 MNHEY, CDR2 SVGAGI. The CDR3 DNA is TGTGCCAGCAGTACCACAGTTAATGAAAAACTGTTTTTT. Translated, it gives CASSTTVNEKLFF.

The V gene is TRBV5-1, the J gene TRBJ1-4; TRBD1 aligns across 8 bases. Germline loops: CDR1 SGHRS, CDR2 YFSETQ. This CDR3 has 17 residues. Trimming took 3 bases from V and 4 from J; bases not matched to a gene: 11. CDR3 residues: CASSSNLNRGINEKLFF. The CDR3 bases are TGCGCCAGCAGCTCCAACCTCAACAGGGGGATTAATGAAAAACTGTTTTTT.

The J gene is TRBJ2-4, the V gene TRBV2; D is ambiguous. Germline CDR1 SNHLY, CDR2 FYNNEI. V lost 7 bases, J lost 2 bases, and 9 bases lay in between. The CDR3 sequence is 13 residues long. The CDR3 nucleotides read TGTGCCAGCAATCGGCGACCCAAAAACATTCAGTACTTC. Translated: CASNRRPKNIQYF.

This clonotype was seen repeatedly, ten times or more. V and J are TRBV12-3 or TRBV12-4 and TRBJ2-7; D possibly uses TRBD1 or TRBD2 (5 bases each). The CDR3 covers 13 residues. Trimming pared 3 bases from V and 2 bases from J, leaving 8 bases between. This chain's CDR3 is CASSFGATYEQYF. The DNA for the CDR3 is TGTGCCAGCAGTTTCGGGGCAACCTACGAGCAGTACTTC.

Only a few counts were recorded for this clonotype. The chain couples TRBV5-6 to TRBJ2-5; 9 nucleotides agree with TRBD1. In germline, CDR1 is SGHDT, CDR2 YYEEEE. CDR3 length: 15 residues. Unmatched junction bases numbered 14, after V lost 3 bases and J lost 11 bases. CDR3 amino acids: CASSYRDRDYNEQYF. Written as DNA, the CDR3 is TGTGCCAGCAGCTACCGGGACAGGGACTACAATGAGCAGTACTTC.

The rearrangement links TRBV20-1 to TRBJ1-1; D possibly corresponds to TRBD1 (5 bases). Trimming stripped 3 bases from V and 0 bases from J, with 17 bases between. CDR1 DFQATT and CDR2 SNEGSKA come from the germline V gene (reference sequence). The CDR3 extends over 16 amino acids. CDR3 region: CSARGPPGRLNTEAFF. CDR3 sequence (DNA): TGCAGTGCTAGGGGACCGCCGGGCAGATTGAACACTGAAGCTTTCTTT.

The chain joins TRBV7-2 to TRBJ2-7, with 8 nucleotides matching TRBD1. The CDR3 runs 14 residues. The germline V gene encodes CDR1 SGHTA and CDR2 FQGNSA. Unmatched junction bases numbered 6, after V lost 7 bases and J lost 1 base. The CDR3 DNA reads TGTGCCAGCACCCCCGGGACAGGTTCCTACGAGCAGTACTTC. This translates into CASTPGTGSYEQYF.

This clonotype turned up a few times. CDR3 region: CASSKTGSWTEAFF. CDR3 nucleotide sequence: TGTGCCAGCAGTAAAACGGGGAGTTGGACTGAAGCTTTCTTT. The chain employs TRBV6-5 and TRBJ1-1, with D unresolved. The CDR3 is 14 amino acids. Between the trimmed V and J ends, which lost 5 bases and 5 bases, there was a span of 15 bases. CDR1 is MNHEY and CDR2 is SVGAGI in the germline V gene.

The V call is TRBV15, the J call TRBJ2-3; D unclear. CDR1 is LNHNV and CDR2 is YYDKDF in the germline V gene (reference sequence). V dropped 0 bases and J dropped 0 bases, with 10 bases sitting between them. The length of the CDR3 is 16 residues. The CDR3 region has the DNA TGTGCCACCAGCAGAGATCAGGCAGCTAGCACAGATACGCAGTATTTT. This codes for CATSRDQAASTDTQYF. Full variable domain (outside the CDR3, taken from reference TRBV15 and TRBJ2-3): DAMVIQNPRYQVTQFGKPVTLSCSQTLNHNVMYWYQQKSSQAPKLLFHYYDKDFNNEADTPDNFQSRRPNTSFCFLDIRSPGLGDTAMYLCATSRDQAASTDTQYFGPGTRLTVL.

V usage is TRBV6-5 and J usage is TRBJ1-5; D gene ambiguous. V gave up 2 bases and J gave up 3 bases, with 5 bases separating them. In germline, CDR1 is MNHEY, CDR2 SVGAGI. The CDR3 has 13 residues. CDR3 amino acids: CASSYGPNQPQHF. The CDR3 DNA sequence: TGTGCCAGCAGTTACGGCCCCAATCAGCCCCAGCATTTT.

The V gene is TRBV5-1, the J gene TRBJ2-3; possibly TRBD2 for D (5 bases). CDR3 size: 16 residues. The germline V gene has CDR1 SGHRS and CDR2 YFSETQ. V was trimmed by 4 bases and J by 4 bases, leaving 19 bases between them. For the CDR3, the DNA is TGCGCCAGCAGCATTGACCAACAACTCGGGGCAGATACGCAGTATTTT. This sequence encodes CASSIDQQLGADTQYF.

The chain recombines TRBV7-9 with TRBJ1-1; TRBD1 is a possible D gene (5 bases). V was clipped by 3 bases and J by 1 base, with 12 bases between them. CDR1 is SEHNR and CDR2 is FQNEAQ in the germline V gene (reference sequence). CDR3 size: 15 residues. The CDR3, as DNA: TGTGCCAGCAGCTTCGGGTGGGGGGAGAACACTGAAGCTTTCTTT. It translates to CASSFGWGENTEAFF.

The sample holds one count of this clonotype. The junction differs from germline at one of its ends, possibly a read error. The genes are TRBV25-1 and TRBJ2-7, with 7 nucleotides matching TRBD1. The CDR3 contains 14 residues. Germline V gene sequence: CDR1 MGHDK, CDR2 SYGVNS. CDR3 residues: CAGSVGQASYEQYF. The CDR3 bases are TGTGCCGGCAGCGTTGGACAGGCAAGCTACGAGCAGTACTTC.

This clonotype was found many times. V usage is TRBV6-2 or TRBV6-3 and J usage is TRBJ2-1; D might be TRBD2 (5 bases). The CDR3 totals 16 residues. In germline, CDR1 is MNHEY, CDR2 SVGEGT. The V end was cut by 2 bases, the J end by 2 bases, with 13 bases between. CDR3 in amino acids: CASSYGPSLPYNEQFF. CDR3 nucleotide sequence: TGTGCCAGCAGTTACGGTCCTAGCTTGCCCTACAATGAGCAGTTCTTC.

The chain carries TRBV29-1 and TRBJ2-1, with D tentatively TRBD2 (5 bases). Germline CDR1 SQVTM, CDR2 ANQGSEA. Deletions cut 4 bases from V and 0 bases from J, with 10 bases between. The CDR3 is 14 residues long. CDR3 bases: TGCAGCGTTGTAACGGGAAGCTCCTACAATGAGCAGTTCTTC. As protein: CSVVTGSSYNEQFF.

J is TRBJ2-3 and V is TRBV5-6; either TRBD1 or TRBD2 may fit D (5 bases each). Germline values: CDR1 SGHDT, CDR2 YYEEEE. The V end was cut by 2 bases, the J end by 1 base, with 14 bases between. This CDR3 comprises 16 residues. This chain's CDR3 is CASSFSRDGRTDTQYF. Written as DNA, the CDR3 is TGTGCCAGCAGCTTTAGCCGGGACGGACGCACAGATACGCAGTATTTT. The whole variable domain, filled in from reference TRBV5-6 and TRBJ2-3, reads DAGVTQSPTHLIKTRGQQVTLRCSPKSGHDTVSWYQQALGQGPQFIFQYYEEEERQRGNFPDRFSGHQFPNYSSELNVNALLLGDSALYLCASSFSRDGRTDTQYFGPGTRLTVL.

This chain connects TRBV9 to TRBJ1-6; tentative D call: TRBD1 (5 bases). V was shortened by 5 bases and J by 7 bases, with 13 bases between the two germline ends. The CDR3 is 14 residues long. Germline assignment: CDR1 SGDLS and CDR2 YYNGEE. CDR3 region: CASSDGTGNSPLHF. The CDR3 DNA reads TGTGCCAGCAGTGACGGGACGGGAAATTCACCCCTCCACTTT.

The rearrangement joins TRBV9 to TRBJ1-2; 7 positions agree with TRBD1. The CDR3 extends over 15 amino acids. V shed 3 bases, J shed 1 base, and the junction held 6 bases outside the gene matches. The V gene's germline CDR1 is SGDLS and CDR2 YYNGEE. The CDR3 nucleotides are TGTGCCAGCAGCGGGGACAGCGCGGTTAACTATGGCTACACCTTC. Translation gives CASSGDSAVNYGYTF.

About this clonotype itself: The junction shows a germline mismatch at one end, possibly a read error. This chain connects TRBV6-6 to TRBJ2-3, with unresolved D. The germline V gene has CDR1 MNHNY and CDR2 SVGAGI (reference sequence). The CDR3 runs to 14 residues. The CDR3 sequence is CASSYTESIDTQYF. CDR3 nucleotides: TGTGCCAGCAGTTACACGGAGAGCATAGATACGCAGTATTTT.

In its sample, this clonotype was seen a few times. This chain connects TRBV25-1 to TRBJ1-1, with D maybe TRBD1 (6 bases). V lost 6 bases and J lost 11, with 16 bases in between. The CDR3 runs 12 residues. CDR1 is MGHDK and CDR2 is SYGVNS in the germline V gene. The CDR3 sequence is CASSKGGKEAFF. For the CDR3, the DNA is TGTGCCAGCAGCAAAGGGGGGAAGGAGGCTTTCTTT.

This clonotype was counted between two and nine times. The chain couples TRBV20-1 to TRBJ2-5; 7 nucleotides line up with TRBD1. V was pared by 2 bases and J by 5 bases, with 5 bases of the junction left unmatched. Germline lookup yields CDR1 DFQATT and CDR2 SNEGSKA (reference sequence). The CDR3 contains 13 residues. CDR3 protein: CSARRQGRETQYF. The CDR3 region has the DNA TGCAGTGCTAGAAGACAGGGTCGGGAGACCCAGTACTTC.

The chain couples TRBV4-3 to TRBJ2-5; 9 bases are shared with TRBD1. TRBJ2-7 explains the end of the DNA better; the J call may be wrong. This CDR3 is 15 amino acids long. Germline loops: CDR1 LGHNA, CDR2 YSLEER. In DNA form, the CDR3 reads TGCGCCAGCAGCCAAGATCGAGGACAGGGGTCCGAGCAGTACTTC. Translated, it gives CASSQDRGQGSEQYF.

The V and J genes are TRBV27 and TRBJ2-3; D possibly corresponds to TRBD2 (6 bases). The CDR3 spans 17 residues. V lost 5 bases and J 0 bases, leaving 18 bases between the germline ends. The germline gives CDR1 MNHEY, CDR2 SMNVEV (reference sequence). CDR3 nucleotide sequence: TGTGCCAGCAGTCGGGCCGGGACTTCCACTAGCACAGATACGCAGTATTTT. Residues: CASSRAGTSTSTDTQYF.

This clonotype turned up a few times. The genes are TRBV10-3 and TRBJ1-5; D is uncertain. CDR1 and CDR2 (germline): ENHRY, SYGVKD. Trimming pared 10 bases from V and 0 bases from J, leaving 10 bases between. The CDR3 contains 13 residues. The chain's CDR3 is CATADSSNQPQHF. Here the CDR3 DNA reads TGTGCCACCGCGGACTCTAGCAATCAGCCCCAGCATTTT.

This clonotype has just a few counts. DNA for the CDR3: TGTGCCAGCAGCAAGAGCCGTAACTCCTACAATGAGCAGTTCTTC. Its translation is CASSKSRNSYNEQFF. The V and J genes are TRBV7-2 and TRBJ2-1; D gene ambiguous. CDR1 is SGHTA, CDR2 FQGNSA, per germline. Trimming took off 5 bases at V and 0 bases at J, with 11 bases between the two ends. This CDR3 spans 15 amino acids.

The chain links TRBV5-1 to TRBJ2-5, with 7 positions matching TRBD1. Germline V gene data show CDR1 as SGHRS and CDR2 as YFSETQ. This CDR3 is built from 15 residues. V lost 0 bases, J lost 1 base, and 3 bases stayed unmatched. CDR3 bases: TGCGCCAGCAGCTTGGGCCAGGGGGTCCAAGAGACCCAGTACTTC. Translated, it gives CASSLGQGVQETQYF.

CDR3 sequence: CTSSSPTRTVEGETQYF. CDR3 bases: TGTACCAGCAGCTCCCCGACAAGGACGGTCGAGGGGGAGACCCAGTACTTC. V is TRBV7-2 and J is TRBJ2-7, with D perhaps TRBD1 or TRBD2 (5 bases each). The J call is uncertain, as TRBJ2-5 better fits the DNA end. The germline CDR1 and CDR2 sequences are SGHTA and FQGNSA. This CDR3 comprises 17 residues.

The chain links TRBV27 to TRBJ2-7; 9 nucleotides line up with TRBD1. CDR1 MNHEY and CDR2 SMNVEV come from the germline V gene (reference sequence). Losses at the gene ends were 8 bases for V and 0 bases for J; bases not matched to a gene: 8. The CDR3 spans 15 residues. CDR3 coding DNA: TGTGCCAGCCAACCACGGACAGGGGACTCCTACGAGCAGTACTTC. This encodes CASQPRTGDSYEQYF.

This clonotype was counted once. J is TRBJ2-1 and V is TRBV30; 8 bases align to TRBD2. The CDR3 runs to 15 residues. Germline-derived CDR1 and CDR2 are GTSNPN and SVGIG (reference sequence). Trimming at V came to 8 bases and at J to 7 bases, leaving 16 bases not matched to a gene. The CDR3 DNA is TGTGCCCTATCGGGGGGGGGTACATTTTTAAATGAGCAGTTCTTC. Protein: CALSGGGTFLNEQFF.

The gene calls are TRBV15 and TRBJ1-2; D might be TRBD1 (6 bases). V lost 0 bases, J lost 1 base, and 12 bases lay in between. CDR3 length: 16 amino acids. CDR1 and CDR2 from the germline V gene are LNHNV and YYDKDF (reference sequence). The chain's CDR3 is CATSREDSSFNYGYTF. In DNA, the CDR3 is TGTGCCACCAGCAGAGAGGACAGTTCCTTTAACTATGGCTACACCTTC. Full variable domain (outside the CDR3, taken from reference TRBV15 and TRBJ1-2): DAMVIQNPRYQVTQFGKPVTLSCSQTLNHNVMYWYQQKSSQAPKLLFHYYDKDFNNEADTPDNFQSRRPNTSFCFLDIRSPGLGDTAMYLCATSREDSSFNYGYTFGSGTRLTVV.